This TCR beta chain came from a study of vaccination effects on CD4 cells after COVID-19 (dated by TCRdb to 2021 to 2024). Study-level background: Participants received two doses of either the BNT162b2 or the mRNA-1273 mRNA SARS-CoV-2 vaccine. Pre-vaccine samples were drawn from a couple of convalescent patients 16 days and one week before the first dose, at 142 and 148 days after COVID-19 diagnosis. In both COVID-19 convalescent patients and infection-naive vaccine recipients, the study compared SARS-CoV-2 spike-specific CD4+ TCR repertoires from before mRNA vaccination with those from after it. A total of approximately 9 COVID-19 convalescent patients and several SARS-CoV-2-naive healthy vaccine recipients were included in the full study. Cultures from other donors in the study were sequenced with the Oncomine TCR Beta short-read assay on an Illumina iSeq 100. Results the study describes overall, beyond this receptor: Limitations of the study were the small number of convalescent patients and the absence of early post-infection timepoints. For convalescent patients, new clones induced by the vaccine made up most of the post-vaccine spike-reactive repertoire, and these new clones were largely distinct from the clones induced by infection. Marked clonal contraction was observed in both infection-induced and vaccine-induced clones at late post-vaccination timepoints, consistent with waning T cell responses.

Points on this clone: The antigen it recognizes is unknown. Nothing much larger sits one base from this clone, and base qualities are not available.

To prepare the library, the immunoSEQ multiplex PCR assay was applied. DNA from the CD4+ T cells that had been cultured and isolated underwent TCR beta CDR3 sequencing. As for how the authors treated the data: Non-productive TCR sequences were removed and reads were trimmed to the CDR3 region, keeping CDR3s of at least 7 amino acids. Antigen-specific clonotypes were identified with the MANAFEST web app by comparing expansion in peptide wells against reference cultures. Positive clones required FDR<0.05 expansion versus reference and all other wells, odds ratio above 5, and frequency above 0.1% in two replicate wells. Clonotypes significantly expanded in SARS-CoV-2 spike wells and in at least one common cold coronavirus spike condition were defined as cross-reactive. Using the stringdist R package, CDR3 similarity was measured by Levenshtein distance, and unrooted trees were constructed with ape in R 3.6.1. The table comes from immuneACCESS by way of TCRdb, which keeps in-frame sequences with V and J called. Part of the clones is missing from these tables; in studies checked, under half for an unresolved V gene and the rest for unknown reasons. That table is the source of V, J and clone size, and D and trimming were worked out from the DNA. For this sample there are 55,000 to 90,000 clones; around 70% appear just once. More than 5% of the sample lies in the top ten.

In the ViraFEST assay, PBMC were stimulated with viral peptide pools, and TCR sequencing was then used to find antigen-specific CD4+ T cell clonotypes based on their expansion. After about 9 days of culture, CD4+ T cells were isolated with the EasySep CD4+ T cell isolation kit. PCR-confirmed SARS-CoV-2 infection had occurred in convalescent patients between March and December 2020, before the Alpha, Beta and Delta variants emerged in the United States. A few million PBMC per well were cultured in IMDM with approximately 5% human AB serum, around 10 IU/ml IL-2 and gentamicin, plus 10 ug/ml peptides. A peptide pool from HIV-1 Nef was used as the negative control culture condition. Half of the culture medium was replaced with fresh IL-2-containing medium on days 3 and 7. Unless noted otherwise, every peptide stimulation condition was cultured in triplicate wells. Using Ficoll-Paque Plus gradient centrifugation, PBMC were separated from whole blood and then either used fresh or cryopreserved at -140C. The QIAamp micro DNA kit was used to extract genomic DNA from the cultured CD4+ T cells.

CDR1 SNHLY and CDR2 FYNNEI were looked up in the germline V gene. Trimming takes 6 bases from V and 8 bases from J, and the germline ends sit 19 bases apart. The CDR3 runs 14 residues from the cysteine to the phenylalanine. Only CDR3 DNA is held: 42 bases, read in frame from base 1. Sequenced material: CD4+ T cells from PBMCs cultured with HIV peptides, taken before COVID-19 vaccination. This specimen's cell subset or site label, interpreted: HIV-1 Nef peptide pool negative control/reference culture. This sequence was found in a human donor who had a prior SARS-CoV-2 infection. The chain is assembled from TRBV2 and TRBJ1-1; TRBD1 is a possible D gene, resting on 5 matching bases. The DNA sequence follows: TGTGCCAGCAGCTCCTCCGGGGCCCCACGAGAAGCTTTCTTT. It is translated as CASSSSGAPREAFF.